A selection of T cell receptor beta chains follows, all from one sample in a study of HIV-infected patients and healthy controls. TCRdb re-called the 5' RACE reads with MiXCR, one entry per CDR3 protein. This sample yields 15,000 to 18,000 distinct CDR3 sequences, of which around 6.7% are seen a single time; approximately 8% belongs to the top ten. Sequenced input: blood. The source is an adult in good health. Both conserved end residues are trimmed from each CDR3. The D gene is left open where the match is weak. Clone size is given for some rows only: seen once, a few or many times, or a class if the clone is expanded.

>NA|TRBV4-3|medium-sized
ASSQDPGRNSYEQY
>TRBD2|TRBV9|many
ASAGLASSSTDTQY
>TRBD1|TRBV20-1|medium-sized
SAPRQGTNTEAF
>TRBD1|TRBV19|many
ASSLWWDSDNEQF
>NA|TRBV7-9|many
ASSYQRSGFGTDTQY
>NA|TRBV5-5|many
ASSLWGGQPNSYGYT
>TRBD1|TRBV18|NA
ASSPGPWDRGYSGNTIY
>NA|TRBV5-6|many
ASSLGVSHRDQPQH
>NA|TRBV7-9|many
ASSSPPVPRAYEQY
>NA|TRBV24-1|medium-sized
ATGESTDTQY
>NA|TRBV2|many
ASSPLGYGTGELF
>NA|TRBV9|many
ASSPKGEGGFTNEQF
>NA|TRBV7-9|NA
ASSLAGQGEAKNIQY
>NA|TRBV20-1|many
SARGPVPNEQF
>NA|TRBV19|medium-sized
ASTGEGSSPYT
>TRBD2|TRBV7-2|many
ASSLDGREGYEQY
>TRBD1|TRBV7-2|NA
ASSLDRSYEQY
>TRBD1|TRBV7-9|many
ASSRGTEVTEAF
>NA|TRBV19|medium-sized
ASIRRAGENEQF
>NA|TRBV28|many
ASFAGGSNQPQH
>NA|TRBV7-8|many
ASSSTYSRLNTGELF
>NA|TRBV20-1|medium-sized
SARDRPTFNNEQF
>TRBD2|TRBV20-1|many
SARDYGRGVSYNEQF
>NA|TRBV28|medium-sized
ASSLVWGPSSYEQY
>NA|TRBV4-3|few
ASPPGFGYEQY
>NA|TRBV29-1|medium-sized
SVSGQPTDTQY
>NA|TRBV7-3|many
ASSQQAAGELF
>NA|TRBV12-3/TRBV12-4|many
ASSRQEYTEAF
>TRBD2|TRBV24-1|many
ATSVGTSGINEQF
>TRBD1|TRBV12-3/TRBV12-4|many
ASSRQGYEQY
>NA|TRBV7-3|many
ASSSRGTDTQY
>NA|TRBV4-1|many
ASSQAWQGRSYEQY
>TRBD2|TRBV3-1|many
ASSQENGAERESADTQY
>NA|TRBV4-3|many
ASSQDFRGRGSPLH
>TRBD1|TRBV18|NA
ASSPFEGATDTQY
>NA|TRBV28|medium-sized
ASAPGLGQETQY
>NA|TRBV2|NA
ASSGISYNEQF
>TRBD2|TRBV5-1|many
ASSPISGRADTQY
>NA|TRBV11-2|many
ASRTLRDGPYEQY
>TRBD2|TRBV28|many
ASILSPGLAGISNEQF
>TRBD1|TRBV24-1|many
ATSDSGGSHNEQF
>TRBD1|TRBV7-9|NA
ASSLAGTGGAGLY
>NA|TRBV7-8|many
ASSLKAKNIQY
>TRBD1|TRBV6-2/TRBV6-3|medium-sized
ASRTDRAWRTEAF
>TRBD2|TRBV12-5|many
ASAQPKGLAGVADTQY